What follows are 28 T cell receptor beta chains derived from one specimen sequenced in a study of T cell repertoires in cytomegalovirus infection. TCRdb re-called the reads through MiXCR, storing one row per CDR3 protein. This table has about 300,000 distinct CDR3 sequences, about 9.2% appearing once. Sequencing used PBMCs. Source of these receptors: a human donor in good health (CMV status not recorded). Some clones in this sample may be carry-over from other donors' samples.

This clonotype turned up a few times. This sequence joins TRBV20-1 and TRBJ2-1, with 9 positions matching TRBD2. Germline CDR1 reads DFQATT; CDR2 reads SNEGSKA (reference sequence). The CDR3 sequence is 16 residues long. Trimming took 0 bases from V and 5 from J; bases not matched to a gene: 8. The CDR3 loop is CSARENAGGPDNEQFF. The CDR3 DNA is TGCAGTGCTAGAGAGAATGCGGGGGGGCCGGACAATGAGCAGTTCTTC.

This clonotype has ten or more counts. J is TRBJ1-2 and V is TRBV19; maybe TRBD1 (5 bases). Trimming left V 8 bases short and J 4 bases short, with 8 bases between. This CDR3 has 11 amino acids. CDR1 LNHDA and CDR2 SQIVND come from the germline V gene (reference sequence). The CDR3 reads CASSGAYGYTF. CDR3 bases: TGTGCCAGTTCCGGGGCCTATGGCTACACCTTC.

This clonotype was detected only a few times. This chain connects TRBV20-1 to TRBJ2-4; 10 bases align to TRBD2. V lost 5 bases, J lost 0 bases, and 10 bases stayed unmatched. CDR3 length equals 17 residues. Germline CDR1 and CDR2: DFQATT and SNEGSKA (reference sequence). CDR3 amino acids: CSASTSGDVGAKNIQYF. CDR3 nucleotide sequence: TGCAGTGCTTCCACTAGCGGGGATGTTGGAGCCAAAAACATTCAGTACTTC.

This clonotype was seen at least ten times. V gene TRBV12-3 or TRBV12-4 combines with J gene TRBJ1-2; 7 bases align to TRBD1. The CDR3 contains 13 residues. V dropped 6 bases and J dropped 4; count of bases not matched to a gene: 5. CDR3 DNA sequence: TGTGCCAGCAGATCGACAGGGACCTATGGCTACACCTTC. This codes for CASRSTGTYGYTF.

This clonotype showed up many times. The chain joins TRBV7-2 to TRBJ2-3; 10 positions agree with TRBD2. From germline, CDR1 is SGHTA and CDR2 FQGNSA. The CDR3 contains 16 residues. V lost 5 bases, J lost 4 bases, and 9 bases stayed unmatched. Here the CDR3 DNA reads TGTGCCAGCAGCCGAGCGGTACTAGCGGGGTCAGATACGCAGTATTTT. It translates to CASSRAVLAGSDTQYF.

This clonotype was picked up many times. This CDR3 is CASSFRGLNTEAFF. The CDR3 DNA is TGTGCCAGCAGCTTCAGGGGGCTGAACACTGAAGCTTTCTTT. This chain uses TRBV5-5 with TRBJ1-1; 8 nucleotides align to TRBD1. After removal of 2 bases from V and 0 bases from J, the junction contained 0 bases not matched to a gene. CDR1 is SGHKS and CDR2 is YYEKEE in the germline V gene (reference sequence). The CDR3 is made up of 14 amino acids.

This clonotype was detected only a few times. V gene TRBV10-3 combines with J gene TRBJ2-1; D call uncertain. From germline, CDR1 is ENHRY and CDR2 SYGVKD. The CDR3 sequence is 11 residues long. V was cut by 3 bases and J by 7 bases, with 4 bases left in between. The CDR3 sequence: CAISEGNEQFF. The CDR3 DNA reads TGTGCCATCAGTGAAGGGAATGAGCAGTTCTTC.

This clonotype was observed at least ten times. CDR3 DNA sequence: TGCGCCAGCAGGCCCGCGGGACCGGTTGGGGCCGATAATACTGAAGCTTTCTTT. Its translation: CASRPAGPVGADNTEAFF. The V and J genes are TRBV4-1 and TRBJ1-1; D is perhaps TRBD1 (5 bases). The CDR3 sequence is 18 residues long. Germline V lookup: CDR1 MGHRA, CDR2 YSYEKL. Trimming took 6 bases from V and 5 from J, leaving 28 bases between them.

This clonotype appeared many times. The J gene is TRBJ2-2, the V gene TRBV5-4, with TRBD2 as a possible D gene (7 bases). This CDR3 contains 16 residues. The V gene lost 2 bases and the J gene lost 0 bases, with 11 bases spanning the gap. Germline lookup yields CDR1 SGHNT and CDR2 YYREEE (reference sequence). CDR3 sequence reads: CASSFGGAANTGELFF. CDR3 DNA sequence: TGTGCCAGCAGCTTTGGGGGGGCTGCGAACACCGGGGAGCTGTTTTTT.

This chain links TRBV20-1 with TRBJ1-2; the D gene is possibly TRBD1 (6 bases). Germline CDR1 reads DFQATT; CDR2 reads SNEGSKA (reference sequence). The CDR3 is 12 residues long. Trimming pared 5 bases from V and 2 bases from J, leaving 9 bases between. CDR3 sequence reads: CSASTGNYGYTF. For the CDR3, the DNA is TGCAGTGCTTCGACAGGCAACTATGGCTACACCTTC.

This chain joins TRBV28 and TRBJ1-6, with D hard to call. V gave up 3 bases and J gave up 7 bases, with 10 bases separating them. CDR1 is MDHEN and CDR2 is SYDVKM in the germline V gene. The length of the CDR3 is 14 residues. CDR3 DNA: TGTGCCAGCAGTTTTCAGTATGAGAATTCACCCCTCCACTTT. It yields the protein CASSFQYENSPLHF.

This clonotype was seen at least ten times. This chain uses TRBV7-2 with TRBJ2-1; a weak D match, TRBD2 (6 bases). Germline CDR1 reads SGHTA; CDR2 reads FQGNSA. Trimming pared 3 bases from V and 6 bases from J, leaving 12 bases between. The CDR3 spans 14 residues. The CDR3 DNA is TGTGCCAGCAGCTTGCTAGCGTCCCTCAATGAGCAGTTCTTC. Its translation: CASSLLASLNEQFF. Combining the CDR3 with reference TRBV7-2 and TRBJ2-1 gives the whole variable domain GAGVSQSPSNKVTEKGKDVELRCDPISGHTALYWYRQSLGQGLEFLIYFQGNSAPDKSGLPSDRFSAERTGGSVSTLTIQRTQQEDSAVYLCASSLLASLNEQFFGPGTRLTVL.

This clonotype showed up many times. V and J are TRBV4-2 and TRBJ2-7, with D uncertain. This CDR3 spans 16 amino acids. V was clipped by 0 bases and J by 2 bases, with 14 bases between them. In germline, CDR1 is LGHNA, CDR2 YNFKEQ. CDR3 DNA sequence: TGTGCCAGCAGCCAAGACGGGTTCGGCGGAACCTACGAGCAGTACTTC. As protein: CASSQDGFGGTYEQYF.

This clonotype was picked up many times. This chain links TRBV7-2 with TRBJ1-1, with TRBD1 as a possible D gene (5 bases). This CDR3 is built from 14 residues. Trimming left V 5 bases short and J 0 bases short, with 10 bases between. The germline gives CDR1 SGHTA, CDR2 FQGNSA. The CDR3 spells CASSPRGMNTEAFF. In DNA form, the CDR3 reads TGTGCCAGCAGCCCGCGGGGGATGAACACTGAAGCTTTCTTT.

This clonotype was counted at least ten times. The V gene is TRBV10-3, the J gene TRBJ2-2, with 8 bases matching TRBD1. The CDR3 consists of 15 residues. The germline V gene encodes CDR1 ENHRY and CDR2 SYGVKD. The ends lost 6 bases at V and 6 bases at J; junction bases unmatched: 9. The CDR3 sequence is CAIRGQEFNAGELFF. The CDR3 coding sequence is TGTGCCATCAGGGGACAGGAATTCAATGCCGGGGAGCTGTTTTTT.

This clonotype was observed at least ten times. The rearrangement uses TRBV28 and TRBJ2-5; 9 nucleotides align to TRBD2. CDR1 and CDR2 from the germline V gene are MDHEN and SYDVKM. The trim removed 5 bases at V and 5 bases at J, leaving 15 bases unmatched. The CDR3 sequence is 17 residues long. CDR3 sequence reads: CASSIVTSGFWGETQYF. The CDR3 nucleotides are TGTGCCAGCAGTATTGTGACTAGCGGATTTTGGGGGGAGACCCAGTACTTC.

This clonotype was picked up many times. The chain links TRBV6-5 to TRBJ1-5, with D unresolved. Trimming stripped 0 bases from V and 3 bases from J, with 15 bases between. This CDR3 contains 17 residues. The V gene's germline CDR1 is MNHEY and CDR2 SVGAGI. CDR3 nucleotides: TGTGCCAGCAGTTACTCGACCCCGGCAGTTACCAATCAGCCCCAGCATTTT. Translation: CASSYSTPAVTNQPQHF.

The chain combines TRBV28 with TRBJ1-1; D is unresolved. CDR3 length equals 11 residues. V was shortened by 5 bases and J by 8 bases, with 9 bases between the two germline ends. Germline lookup yields CDR1 MDHEN and CDR2 SYDVKM. Written as DNA, the CDR3 is TGTGCCAGCAGTACAAGGCTAGAAGCTTTCTTT. Protein: CASSTRLEAFF.

This clonotype has at least ten counts. The V call is TRBV7-9, the J call TRBJ1-1; D gene uncertain. The CDR3 runs to 12 residues. V was cut by 5 bases and J by 7 bases, with 11 bases left in between. Germline CDR1 and CDR2: SEHNR and FQNEAQ (reference sequence). DNA for the CDR3: TGTGCCAGCAGCCCGCGGGGTCTTGAAGCTTTCTTT. Translation gives CASSPRGLEAFF.

This chain uses TRBV20-1 with TRBJ2-1; TRBD2 aligns across 9 bases. V dropped 2 bases and J dropped 1; count of bases not matched to a gene: 12. Germline loops: CDR1 DFQATT, CDR2 SNEGSKA (reference sequence). The CDR3 sequence is 18 residues long. The CDR3 DNA is TGCAGTGCTAGACCTCTGGAGGGTAGCGGGGGATCCTACAATGAGCAGTTCTTC. Amino acid sequence: CSARPLEGSGGSYNEQFF.

This clonotype was detected many times. The V call is TRBV20-1, the J call TRBJ2-1, with a weak D call TRBD2 (5 bases). The CDR3 is 13 residues long. CDR1 DFQATT and CDR2 SNEGSKA come from the germline V gene (reference sequence). Trimming cost V 6 bases and J 10 bases, with 19 bases left between them. For the CDR3, the DNA is TGCAGTGCCCCGACTACTCCCTCAATGGAGCAGTTCTTC. It specifies CSAPTTPSMEQFF.

The chain combines TRBV28 with TRBJ1-5; D is possibly TRBD1 (5 bases). The CDR3 is made up of 20 amino acids. CDR1 is MDHEN and CDR2 is SYDVKM in the germline V gene. With 4 bases removed from V and 0 bases from J, the gap between germline ends came to 25 bases. The CDR3 region is CASSSSPRGIWGLSNQPQHF. The CDR3 coding sequence is TGTGCCAGCAGTTCCTCCCCCCGGGGTATCTGGGGCCTTAGCAATCAGCCCCAGCATTTT.

This clonotype was seen many times. The chain links TRBV7-2 to TRBJ2-5; 7 bases line up with TRBD1. After removal of 6 bases from V and 5 bases from J, the junction contained 6 bases not matched to a gene. The length of the CDR3 is 13 residues. The germline CDR1 and CDR2 sequences are SGHTA and FQGNSA. In DNA, the CDR3 is TGTGCCAGCAGGCGACAGGGCGGGGAGACCCAGTACTTC. The encoded protein is CASRRQGGETQYF. The variable domain in full, completed from reference TRBV7-2 and TRBJ2-5, reads GAGVSQSPSNKVTEKGKDVELRCDPISGHTALYWYRQSLGQGLEFLIYFQGNSAPDKSGLPSDRFSAERTGGSVSTLTIQRTQQEDSAVYLCASRRQGGETQYFGPGTRLLVL.

The chain couples TRBV20-1 to TRBJ2-5; TRBD1 aligns across 8 bases. Germline V gene sequence: CDR1 DFQATT, CDR2 SNEGSKA (reference sequence). V lost 4 bases to trimming and J lost 3 bases; unmatched junction nucleotides: 7. The CDR3 is made up of 14 amino acids. The CDR3 DNA follows: TGCAGTGCTACCCCACAGGGGGAGGAAGAGACCCAGTACTTC. It encodes CSATPQGEEETQYF.

The chain employs TRBV28 and TRBJ1-2; D gene uncertain. Germline assignment: CDR1 MDHEN and CDR2 SYDVKM. V lost 2 bases, J lost 10 bases, and 14 bases lay in between. CDR3 length: 13 amino acids. CDR3 nucleotide sequence: TGTGCCAGCAGTTTACGTCAGCTCGGTGACTACACCTTC. Translated, it gives CASSLRQLGDYTF.

In its sample, this clonotype was seen many times. The rearrangement joins TRBV7-2 to TRBJ1-5, with a tentative D call TRBD1 (5 bases). This CDR3 is built from 16 residues. Germline V gene sequence: CDR1 SGHTA, CDR2 FQGNSA. Trimming removed 10 bases from V and 0 bases from J, with 19 bases in between. CDR3 coding DNA: TGTGCCACCTCGGGGCAGGGCCGGGTTAGCAATCAGCCCCAGCATTTT. Amino acids: CATSGQGRVSNQPQHF.

Many counts were recorded for this clonotype. This chain connects TRBV7-2 to TRBJ1-1; TRBD1 aligns across 8 bases. Germline V gene lookup returns CDR1 SGHTA and CDR2 FQGNSA. This CDR3 comprises 17 residues. V was pared by 5 bases and J by 5 bases, with 16 bases of the junction left unmatched. CDR3 protein: CASSRGWDGQGKTEAFF. The CDR3 DNA reads as TGTGCCAGCAGCAGGGGGTGGGATGGACAGGGAAAAACTGAAGCTTTCTTT. Filled out from reference TRBV7-2 and TRBJ1-1, the complete variable domain reads GAGVSQSPSNKVTEKGKDVELRCDPISGHTALYWYRQSLGQGLEFLIYFQGNSAPDKSGLPSDRFSAERTGGSVSTLTIQRTQQEDSAVYLCASSRGWDGQGKTEAFFGQGTRLTVV.

Concerning this clonotype itself: This may arise from a read error, as a much more abundant clone is one base away. The chain recombines TRBV6-2 or TRBV6-3 with TRBJ1-2; D is unresolved. In germline, CDR1 is MNHEY, CDR2 SVGEGT. V gave up 8 bases and J gave up 8 bases, with 18 bases separating them. CDR3 length equals 13 residues. CDR3: CASREQSQYGYTF. CDR3 bases: TGTGCCAGCCGAGAACAGTCTCAGTACGGCTACACCTTC.